The 14 T cell receptor beta chains listed next were all sequenced from one sample in a study of blood T cell repertoires in COVID-19. Measured with immunoSEQ multiplex PCR; TCRdb has only the in-frame clones, and not every one. The sample contains some 500,000 clones, more than 75% of which appear only once. The sample consisted of PBMCs or T cells enriched from blood (not recorded which). The receptors come from a woman aged 40 to 55 who had recovered from COVID-19.

This chain connects TRBV5-1 to TRBJ2-2; 10 nucleotides match TRBD1. The J segment lost 3 bases and the V segment lost 2 bases, leaving 10 bases of the junction unmatched. The CDR3 is 18 residues long. The germline V gene has CDR1 SGHRS and CDR2 YFSETQ. CDR3 nucleotide sequence: TGCGCCAGCAGCTTTAAATCCGGGACAGGGGCTTACACCGGGGAGCTGTTTTTT. Amino acids: CASSFKSGTGAYTGELFF.

The J gene is TRBJ2-6, the V gene TRBV6-6; D is uncertain. Trimming removed 6 bases from V and 0 bases from J, with 12 bases in between. The CDR3 is made up of 16 amino acids. Germline lookup yields CDR1 MNHNY and CDR2 SVGAGI (reference sequence). CDR3 sequence (DNA): TGTGCCAGCAGCCCCGGCGGAAGCTCTGGGGCCAACGTCCTGACTTTC. Translation gives CASSPGGSSGANVLTF.

The chain has TRBV6-1 and TRBJ1-2, with D uncertain. CDR3 size: 16 residues. V was cut by 0 bases and J by 1 base, with 12 bases left in between. Germline V CDR1 and CDR2: MNHNS, SASEGT. The DNA of the CDR3 is TGTGCCAGCAGTGAAGCCCCCGGGATTTTTAACTATGGCTACACCTTC. Residues: CASSEAPGIFNYGYTF.

The chain has TRBV4-3 and TRBJ1-1, with D tentatively TRBD1 (6 bases). The CDR3 has 13 amino acids. V lost 5 bases, J lost 1 base, and 8 bases lay in between. Germline values: CDR1 LGHNA, CDR2 YSLEER. The CDR3 reads CASSSDRNTEAFF. In DNA form, the CDR3 reads TGCGCCAGCAGCTCGGACAGGAACACTGAAGCTTTCTTT.

The chain recombines TRBV10-3 with TRBJ2-5; the D gene is possibly TRBD2 (5 bases). This CDR3 is built from 11 residues. CDR1 is ENHRY, CDR2 SYGVKD, per germline. Trimming removed 3 bases at V and 9 bases at J, with 8 bases between. The DNA of the CDR3 is TGTGCCATCAGTGAAAACGGGGCCCAGTACTTC. Amino acids: CAISENGAQYF.

The chain couples TRBV7-2 to TRBJ2-7, with a possible D match to TRBD2 (5 bases). The germline V gene has CDR1 SGHTA and CDR2 FQGNSA. V was pared by 5 bases and J by 3 bases, with 17 bases between. The CDR3 is 15 residues long. This CDR3 is CASSPAFRADYEQYF. CDR3 DNA sequence: TGTGCCAGCAGCCCCGCGTTTAGAGCGGACTACGAGCAGTACTTC.

V and J are TRBV11-3 and TRBJ2-3; no clear D. Per the germline V gene, CDR1 is SGHNT and CDR2 is YENEEA. The germline V and J ends were trimmed by 8 bases and 5 bases, with 11 bases remaining between them. There are 12 residues in the CDR3. CDR3 in DNA: TGTGCCAGCGCATCCGACTTAGATACGCAGTATTTT. Translated: CASASDLDTQYF.

CDR3 loop: CASSPHPRDEQFF. Written as DNA, the CDR3 is TGTGCCAGCAGCCCGCATCCGAGGGATGAGCAGTTCTTC. The chain uses TRBV11-2 and TRBJ2-1; D possibly corresponds to TRBD2 (5 bases). Per the germline V gene, CDR1 is SGHAT and CDR2 is FQNNGV. V lost 5 bases and J 8 bases, leaving 13 bases between the germline ends. CDR3 length: 13 residues.

The chain couples TRBV10-2 to TRBJ1-6; unclear D gene. CDR1 and CDR2 (germline): WSHSY, SAAADI. The V gene lost 0 bases and the J gene lost 10 bases, with 13 bases spanning the gap. This CDR3 is 15 amino acids long. CDR3 in amino acids: CASSESRGSRSPLHF. CDR3 nucleotides: TGCGCCAGCAGTGAGTCGAGAGGGTCTAGGTCACCCCTCCACTTT.

This clone was detected only once. This CDR3 is CASSAGQNYNSPLHF. In nucleotides, the CDR3 is TGTGCCAGCAGCGCCGGACAGAACTATAATTCACCCCTCCACTTT. V usage is TRBV9 and J usage is TRBJ1-6, with D possibly TRBD1 on 6 matching bases. Trimming removed 3 bases from V and 3 bases from J, with 10 bases in between. There are 15 residues in the CDR3. CDR1 is SGDLS, CDR2 YYNGEE, per germline.

This rearrangement joins TRBV7-2 to TRBJ1-6; TRBD1 matches 7 bases. Germline-derived CDR1 and CDR2 are SGHTA and FQGNSA. The CDR3 runs 15 residues. Trimming took 5 bases from V and 10 from J; bases not matched to a gene: 11. CDR3 bases: TGTGCCAGCAGCGCACAGGGGCCCTTAAGGTCACCCCTCCACTTT. Translating it yields CASSAQGPLRSPLHF.

V gene TRBV27 combines with J gene TRBJ2-7; 9 nucleotides align to TRBD2. The J segment lost 2 bases and the V segment lost 8 bases, leaving 10 bases of the junction unmatched. In germline, CDR1 is MNHEY, CDR2 SMNVEV (reference sequence). The CDR3 contains 15 residues. CDR3 sequence reads: CASQAGGHTPYEQYF. CDR3 DNA: TGTGCCAGCCAAGCGGGAGGCCACACACCCTACGAGCAGTACTTC.

The chain employs TRBV29-1 and TRBJ1-2; possibly TRBD1 for D (5 bases). The CDR3 length is 15 residues. V shed 5 bases and J shed 4 bases, with 20 bases lying between them. The germline gives CDR1 SQVTM, CDR2 ANQGSEA. The CDR3 loop reads CSVYLPRQHSYGYTF. The CDR3 DNA follows: TGCAGCGTTTACTTACCCCGACAGCACTCCTATGGCTACACCTTC.

The V and J genes are TRBV9 and TRBJ1-4; D may be TRBD1 (5 bases). Trimming took 1 base from V and 5 from J, leaving 9 bases between them. Germline loops: CDR1 SGDLS, CDR2 YYNGEE. This CDR3 spans 14 amino acids. CDR3 nucleotides: TGTGCCAGCAGCGTACCGGGGGGAAATGAAAAACTGTTTTTT. Translation gives CASSVPGGNEKLFF. Supplemented by reference TRBV9 and TRBJ1-4, the full variable domain reads DSGVTQTPKHLITATGQRVTLRCSPRSGDLSVYWYQQSLDQGLQFLIQYYNGEERAKGNILERFSAQQFPDLHSELNLSSLELGDSALYFCASSVPGGNEKLFFGSGTQLSVL.